These 5 T cell receptor beta chains originate from one sample sequenced in a study of T cell repertoires in cytomegalovirus infection (dated by TCRdb to the late 2010s). The sample was run on an Illumina HiSeq 1500. Using fastp trimming at Q25 and MiXCR clonotype assembly, TCRdb reanalyzed the public sequencing data and kept in-frame beta chains. Each entry merges the rows of one CDR3 protein and shows their most common DNA and genes. The sample profile shows about 450,000 distinct CDR3 sequences; about 33% of them were found once. The leading ten clones occupy roughly 13% of the sample. The sequencing sample was made of PBMCs. These receptors were obtained from a human donor in good health (CMV status not recorded). Some clones in this sample may be carry-over from other donors' samples.

As regards this clonotype: Given the absence of the conserved phenylalanine or tryptophan at the CDR3 end, a read error is likely. The chain uses TRBV11-2 and TRBJ1-2; 8 bases map to TRBD1. The germline CDR1 and CDR2 sequences are SGHAT and FQNNGV. Trimming removed 2 bases from V and 4 bases from J; junction bases left unmatched: 6. The length of the CDR3 is 15 residues. DNA for the CDR3: TGTGCCAGCAGCTTACCGACCAGGGGGCTCTATGGCTACACCTGC. It is translated as CASSLPTRGLYGYTC.

The table lists this clonotype with a few counts. V is TRBV11-1 and J is TRBJ2-7; no clear D gene. The CDR3 is made up of 14 amino acids. V lost 5 bases and J 2 bases, leaving 13 bases between the germline ends. Germline V gives CDR1 SGHAT, CDR2 FQDESV (reference sequence). CDR3 nucleotides: TGTGCCAGCAGCCCACCGACAATTCCCTACGAGCAGTACTTC. Its protein is CASSPPTIPYEQYF. The full variable domain, with the rest looked up from reference TRBV11-1 and TRBJ2-7, is EAEVAQSPRYKITEKSQAVAFWCDPISGHATLYWYRQILGQGPELLVQFQDESVVDDSQLPKDRFSAERLKGVDSTLKIQPAELGDSAMYLCASSPPTIPYEQYFGPGTRLTVT.

The chain recombines TRBV7-2 with TRBJ2-3, with D unresolved. CDR3 length equals 13 residues. V lost 5 bases, J lost 3 bases, and 9 bases lay in between. In germline, CDR1 is SGHTA, CDR2 FQGNSA. CDR3 sequence: CASSDSRTDTQYF. The CDR3 DNA reads TGTGCCAGCAGCGATAGCCGTACAGATACGCAGTATTTT.

V gene TRBV2 combines with J gene TRBJ1-5; TRBD1 aligns across 7 bases. The CDR3 consists of 15 residues. Trimming cost V 7 bases and J 4 bases; bases outside gene matches: 10. Germline CDR1 reads SNHLY; CDR2 reads FYNNEI. The CDR3 DNA follows: TGTGCCAGCAATCCGTTCCCAGGGGGGAATCAGCCCCAGCATTTT. This codes for CASNPFPGGNQPQHF.

This chain joins TRBV28 and TRBJ1-5, with 8 bases lining up with TRBD1. Germline CDR1 reads MDHEN; CDR2 reads SYDVKM. The V gene end was trimmed by 5 bases and the J gene end by 3 bases; junction bases not matched to a gene: 9. The CDR3 runs to 16 residues. DNA for the CDR3: TGTGCCAGCAGTCAATACCACAGGGGGAACAATCAGCCCCAGCATTTT. Protein sequence: CASSQYHRGNNQPQHF. Full variable domain (remainder filled in from reference TRBV28 and TRBJ1-5): DVKVTQSSRYLVKRTGEKVFLECVQDMDHENMFWYRQDPGLGLRLIYFSYDVKMKEKGDIPEGYSVSREKKERFSLILESASTNQTSMYLCASSQYHRGNNQPQHFGDGTRLSIL.